These 20 T cell receptor beta chains came from one sample sequenced in a study of radiotherapy plus CTLA-4 blockade in lung cancer. Data came from immunoSEQ multiplex PCR; TCRdb stores just in-frame clones and leaves some out. Found here are about 85,000 clones, approximately 84% of them singletons; the top ten hold 2% to 2.5%. The source was peripheral blood, collected from a patient treated with radiotherapy plus ipilimumab. The receptor source for this set is a human donor with non-small cell lung cancer who had a partial response to radiotherapy plus ipilimumab.

The V call is TRBV4-1, the J call TRBJ1-4; 9 bases are shared with TRBD1. J lost 5 bases, V lost 4 bases, and 2 bases had no gene match. CDR1 is MGHRA, CDR2 YSYEKL, per germline. The CDR3 is 14 amino acids. The CDR3 loop reads CASSLGQGNEKLFF. In DNA, the CDR3 is TGCGCCAGCAGCCTCGGACAGGGGAATGAAAAACTGTTTTTT.

J is TRBJ2-1 and V is TRBV15, with D possibly matching TRBD2 (6 bases). The CDR3 loop spans 16 amino acids. V lost 1 base and J 6 bases, leaving 16 bases between the germline ends. The germline V gene encodes CDR1 LNHNV and CDR2 YYDKDF (reference sequence). The CDR3 here is CATSRGPLRDLNEQFF. The CDR3 DNA reads TGTGCCACCAGCAGAGGACCGTTGCGGGACCTCAATGAGCAGTTCTTC.

The CDR3: CASSLRQTGHKETQYF. CDR3 nucleotides: TGTGCCAGCAGCTTACGTCAAACCGGACATAAAGAGACCCAGTACTTC. V gene TRBV7-9 combines with J gene TRBJ2-5, with D perhaps matching TRBD1 (5 bases). V was clipped by 2 bases and J by 3 bases, with 16 bases between them. Germline V lookup: CDR1 SEHNR, CDR2 FQNEAQ (reference sequence). This CDR3 is 16 amino acids long.

The chain employs TRBV6-4 and TRBJ2-7; the D gene is possibly TRBD2 (5 bases). The CDR3 length is 16 residues. Germline lookup yields CDR1 MRHNA and CDR2 SNTAGT. V was trimmed by 7 bases and J by 2 bases, leaving 21 bases between them. CDR3 nucleotide sequence: TGTGCCAGCATCACCCCCCTCGCGGGTCATGCCTACGAGCAGTACGTC. This sequence encodes CASITPLAGHAYEQYV.

This chain joins TRBV7-2 and TRBJ1-2; 7 bases match TRBD1. The CDR3 is 16 amino acids. The germline gives CDR1 SGHTA, CDR2 FQGNSA. Germline trimming cut 4 bases from V and 0 bases from J; bases unmatched to any gene: 8. In DNA, the CDR3 is TGTGCCAGCAGCTCGACAGGGAGGTTGACTAACTATGGCTACACCTTC. This sequence encodes CASSSTGRLTNYGYTF. The whole variable domain, remainder taken from reference TRBV7-2 and TRBJ1-2, is GAGVSQSPSNKVTEKGKDVELRCDPISGHTALYWYRQSLGQGLEFLIYFQGNSAPDKSGLPSDRFSAERTGGSVSTLTIQRTQQEDSAVYLCASSSTGRLTNYGYTFGSGTRLTVV.

DNA of the CDR3: TGTGCCAGCAGCGGAGGGACGGTCTATAATTCACCCCTCCACTTT. This translates into CASSGGTVYNSPLHF. V and J are TRBV28 and TRBJ1-6; the D gene is possibly TRBD1 (5 bases). Germline assignment: CDR1 MDHEN and CDR2 SYDVKM. V shed 6 bases and J shed 3 bases, with 12 bases lying between them. The CDR3 length is 15 residues. Supplemented by reference TRBV28 and TRBJ1-6, the full variable domain reads DVKVTQSSRYLVKRTGEKVFLECVQDMDHENMFWYRQDPGLGLRLIYFSYDVKMKEKGDIPEGYSVSREKKERFSLILESASTNQTSMYLCASSGGTVYNSPLHFGNGTRLTVT.

The genes are TRBV5-4 and TRBJ2-3; 7 nucleotides line up with TRBD1. The CDR3 length is 15 residues. The germline CDR1 and CDR2 sequences are SGHNT and YYREEE (reference sequence). V lost 4 bases, J lost 0 bases, and 5 bases stayed unmatched. CDR3 amino acids: CASSLTGQSTDTQYF. For the CDR3, the DNA is TGTGCCAGCAGCCTTACGGGACAGAGCACAGATACGCAGTATTTT.

The chain carries TRBV7-2 and TRBJ2-1, with 10 bases aligning to TRBD2. The CDR3 length is 15 residues. CDR1 is SGHTA and CDR2 is FQGNSA in the germline V gene. J lost 4 bases, V lost 2 bases, and 2 bases had no gene match. CDR3 region: CASSLISGRYNEQFF. The CDR3, as DNA: TGTGCCAGCAGCTTAATTAGCGGGAGGTACAATGAGCAGTTCTTC.

This rearrangement joins TRBV18 to TRBJ2-3; D is perhaps TRBD1 (6 bases). The CDR3 extends over 14 amino acids. Germline CDR1 KGHSH, CDR2 LQKENI. Between the trimmed V and J ends, which lost 4 bases and 6 bases, there was a span of 14 bases. The CDR3 DNA sequence: TGTGCCAGCTCACTAAGAACAGGGTCGGATACGCAGTATTTT. Translating it yields CASSLRTGSDTQYF.

CDR3 protein: CASSDLGPGHREKLFF. CDR3 in DNA: TGTGCCAGCAGTGACCTCGGTCCAGGACACCGTGAAAAACTGTTTTTT. V usage is TRBV25-1 and J usage is TRBJ1-4; D may be TRBD1 (5 bases). The length of the CDR3 is 16 residues. The ends were cut back, 3 bases at V and 7 bases at J, with 18 bases in the middle. Germline values: CDR1 MGHDK, CDR2 SYGVNS. The full variable domain, rest sourced from reference TRBV25-1 and TRBJ1-4, is EADIYQTPRYLVIGTGKKITLECSQTMGHDKMYWYQQDPGMELHLIHYSYGVNSTEKGDLSSESTVSRIRTEHFPLTLESARPSHTSQYLCASSDLGPGHREKLFFGSGTQLSVL.

This chain joins TRBV28 and TRBJ2-3; 7 nucleotides match TRBD2. Germline CDR1 is MDHEN and CDR2 is SYDVKM. V trimming: 2 bases; J trimming: 6 bases; junction bases outside the gene matches: 11. CDR3 length: 16 residues. Here the CDR3 reads CASSLIPAGAADTQYF. The CDR3, as DNA: TGTGCCAGCAGTTTAATCCCGGCGGGAGCGGCGGATACGCAGTATTTT.

This clone occurred once. The chain employs TRBV13 and TRBJ2-5; 14 nucleotides align to TRBD2. Germline V gives CDR1 PRHDT, CDR2 FYEKMQ (reference sequence). V lost 1 base and J lost 5; bases outside the gene matches: 12. The CDR3 has 19 amino acids. The CDR3 nucleotides are TGTGCCAGCAGCTTAGCCCCTCGACTAGCGGGAGGGCCGGGGGAGACCCAGTACTTC. Translating it yields CASSLAPRLAGGPGETQYF.

The rearrangement links TRBV10-3 to TRBJ2-7; TRBD1 matches 7 bases. This CDR3 contains 13 residues. Trimming at V came to 10 bases and at J to 2 bases, leaving 8 bases not matched to a gene. The germline gives CDR1 ENHRY, CDR2 SYGVKD. In DNA, the CDR3 is TGTGCCACCTACGGGACAGCAACCTACGAGCAGTACTTC. It encodes CATYGTATYEQYF.

The chain couples TRBV6-1 to TRBJ2-5, with D maybe TRBD2 (5 bases). In germline, CDR1 is MNHNS, CDR2 SASEGT. This CDR3 region has 14 residues. Trimming shortened V by 2 bases and J by 10 bases, and 17 bases separated the two germline ends. CDR3 DNA sequence: TGTGCCAGCAGTGAAACCCGGGGTAGCGCGGACCAGTACTTC. This translates into CASSETRGSADQYF.

This sequence joins TRBV11-2 and TRBJ1-3; D is perhaps TRBD1 (6 bases). CDR3 size: 17 residues. With 4 bases removed from V and 0 bases from J, the gap between germline ends came to 16 bases. Germline CDR1 SGHAT, CDR2 FQNNGV. The CDR3 region has the DNA TGTGCCAGCAGCTACGGGACACCTAATAGCTCTGGAAACACCATATATTTT. Translating gives CASSYGTPNSSGNTIYF.

This clone was seen a few times. The chain combines TRBV19 with TRBJ2-2; 8 nucleotides match TRBD2. The CDR3 has 14 residues. Germline values: CDR1 LNHDA, CDR2 SQIVND (reference sequence). V trimming: 11 bases; J trimming: 5 bases; junction bases outside the gene matches: 10. The CDR3 bases are TGTGCCGGGGGTACTAGCGGAGAGACCGGGGAGCTGTTTTTT. Protein product: CAGGTSGETGELFF.

V gene TRBV5-4 combines with J gene TRBJ1-4; D may be TRBD1 (5 bases). V was cut by 6 bases and J by 5 bases, with 11 bases left in between. The CDR3 is 13 amino acids. Germline V CDR1 and CDR2: SGHNT, YYREEE (reference sequence). The CDR3 coding sequence is TGTGCCAGCAAGCAGGGCCTAAATGAAAAACTGTTTTTT. Its translation: CASKQGLNEKLFF.

The chain links TRBV28 to TRBJ1-2, with a tentative D call TRBD1 (5 bases). Germline V gene sequence: CDR1 MDHEN, CDR2 SYDVKM. The CDR3 totals 14 residues. V gave up 3 bases and J gave up 8 bases, with 16 bases separating them. CDR3 sequence: CASSFKKGLGGYTF. The CDR3 bases are TGTGCCAGCAGTTTTAAGAAGGGGCTAGGGGGCTACACCTTC.

This clone was counted a single time. CDR3: CASSQDPGLSYNEQFF. CDR3 in DNA: TGCGCCAGCAGCCAAGATCCAGGACTATCTTACAATGAGCAGTTCTTC. The chain carries TRBV4-1 and TRBJ2-1, with a possible D match to TRBD2 (6 bases). Trimming stripped 0 bases from V and 4 bases from J, with 13 bases between. Germline CDR1 is MGHRA and CDR2 is YSYEKL. The CDR3 is 16 amino acids.

The genes are TRBV9 and TRBJ1-3, with D perhaps TRBD1 (5 bases). The V gene's germline CDR1 is SGDLS and CDR2 YYNGEE. The CDR3 covers 16 residues. V was trimmed by 2 bases and J by 2 bases, leaving 14 bases between them. Written as DNA, the CDR3 is TGTGCCAGCAGCGTTCGGGGGGGAGCAACTGGAAACACCATATATTTT. Encoded protein: CASSVRGGATGNTIYF. The whole variable domain, remainder taken from reference TRBV9 and TRBJ1-3, is DSGVTQTPKHLITATGQRVTLRCSPRSGDLSVYWYQQSLDQGLQFLIQYYNGEERAKGNILERFSAQQFPDLHSELNLSSLELGDSALYFCASSVRGGATGNTIYFGEGSWLTVV.